The rows below give T cell receptor beta chains drawn from one sample of a study of cytomegalovirus exposure and HLA in healthy donors. Libraries were prepared by immunoSEQ multiplex PCR; TCRdb keeps only in-frame clonotypes and omits some of them. This repertoire shows 210,000 or so clones, under 85% found once; its top ten account for approximately 10%. Sequencing input: PBMCs. These receptors came from a woman aged 45-60 years in good health and CMV-seropositive. The conserved cysteine and the conserved F or W are not part of the CDR3 here. Each record gives: J gene, V gene, clone size, CDR3 protein. Rows may omit the clone size; those that give it use once, few, many or a size class.

j_gene: TRBJ1-6
v_gene: TRBV6-5
abundance: NA
CDR3aa: ASSAGDLSPLH

j_gene: TRBJ2-1
v_gene: TRBV6-5
abundance: NA
CDR3aa: ASSYPSGGTYNEQF

j_gene: TRBJ2-3
v_gene: TRBV9
abundance: NA
CDR3aa: ASSVRLFADTQY

j_gene: TRBJ1-1
v_gene: TRBV28
abundance: NA
CDR3aa: ASSTRGAGGGTEAF

j_gene: TRBJ1-3
v_gene: TRBV7-8
abundance: NA
CDR3aa: ASSSHPTGFFGNTIY

j_gene: TRBJ2-2
v_gene: TRBV2
abundance: NA
CDR3aa: ASSDLGRGTGELF

j_gene: TRBJ1-5
v_gene: TRBV19
abundance: NA
CDR3aa: ASTPGPPRSASNQPQH

j_gene: TRBJ1-1
v_gene: TRBV6-1
abundance: NA
CDR3aa: ASSYRLSTEAF

j_gene: TRBJ2-7
v_gene: TRBV6-6
abundance: NA
CDR3aa: ASRSYGEQY

j_gene: TRBJ1-1
v_gene: TRBV5-4
abundance: NA
CDR3aa: ASRPGEGGSAF

j_gene: TRBJ2-7
v_gene: TRBV7-2
abundance: few
CDR3aa: ASSRGRVAEAYEQY

j_gene: TRBJ2-5
v_gene: TRBV19
abundance: NA
CDR3aa: ASTPNGDRGETQY